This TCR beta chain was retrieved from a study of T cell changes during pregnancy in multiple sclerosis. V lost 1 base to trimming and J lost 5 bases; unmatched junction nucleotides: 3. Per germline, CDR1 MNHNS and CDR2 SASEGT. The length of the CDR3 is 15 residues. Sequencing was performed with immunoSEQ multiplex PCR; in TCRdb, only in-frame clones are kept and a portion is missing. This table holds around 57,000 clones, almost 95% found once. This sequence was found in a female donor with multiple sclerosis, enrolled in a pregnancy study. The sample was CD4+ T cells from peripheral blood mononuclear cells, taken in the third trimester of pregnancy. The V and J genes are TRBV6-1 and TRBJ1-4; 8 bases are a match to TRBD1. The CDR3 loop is CASSEGTGLNEKLFF. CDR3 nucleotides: TGTGCCAGCAGTGAAGGGACAGGGCTCAATGAAAAACTGTTTTTT.